This record covers a single T cell receptor (beta chain). Relative to the germline gene, one junction end is altered; a read error may explain this. These data come from a study of OX40 agonist ivuxolimab in advanced cancers. The protocol was immunoSEQ multiplex PCR, while the TCRdb copy is restricted to in-frame clones and leaves out a portion. Of about 82,000 clones listed, about 90% are singletons. This clonotype was sampled from an adult with an advanced solid tumor such as melanoma, head and neck, liver or kidney cancer. The sample was CD4+ or CD8+ T cells sorted from blood, taken in a trial of the OX40 agonist ivuxolimab.

CDR3 residues: CASTPTFSTDTQYF. The CDR3 nucleotides read TGTGCCAGCACACCCACATTTAGCACAGATACGCAGTATTTT. The chain has TRBV18 and TRBJ2-3; D not resolved. CDR3 length: 14 amino acids. CDR1 and CDR2 (germline): KGHSH, LQKENI.